The next 13 T cell receptor beta chains were all read from a single sample in a study of coeliac disease. Using immunoSEQ multiplex PCR, the repertoire was profiled, and TCRdb retains in-frame clones only, with some absent. Here the sample spans about 6,500 clones, roughly 60% being singletons. Sequencing was performed on lymphocytes from the gut lamina propria. The source of these receptors is a man in his 60s with celiac disease on a gluten-free diet.

The chain has TRBV6-1 and TRBJ2-1, with a possible D match to TRBD2 (5 bases). This CDR3 has 10 amino acids. Germline assignment: CDR1 MNHNS and CDR2 SASEGT. V was pared by 10 bases and J by 10 bases, with 11 bases between. The CDR3 protein is CATRRTEQFF. The CDR3 region has the DNA TGTGCCACCCGGAGGACGGAGCAGTTCTTC.

The chain recombines TRBV30 with TRBJ2-5, with 7 bases that match TRBD1. V was pared by 2 bases and J by 4 bases, with 13 bases of the junction left unmatched. The CDR3 is made up of 16 amino acids. Germline assignment: CDR1 GTSNPN and CDR2 SVGIG (reference sequence). CDR3 sequence (DNA): TGTGCCTGGAGTAGTGGGAGACAGGGCTTTTCAGAGACCCAGTACTTC. Translated: CAWSSGRQGFSETQYF.

The V gene is TRBV5-6, the J gene TRBJ2-1; no firm D call. The V end was cut by 1 base, the J end by 3 bases, with 5 bases between. The CDR3 is made up of 13 amino acids. Germline V gene data show CDR1 as SGHDT and CDR2 as YYEEEE. The CDR3 DNA sequence: TGTGCCAGCAGCTTGCCAGGCTACAATGAGCAGTTCTTC. Its translation is CASSLPGYNEQFF.

The chain links TRBV11-2 to TRBJ2-1; no firm D call. Deletions cut 5 bases from V and 7 bases from J, with 12 bases between. This CDR3 has 13 residues. Germline V gene lookup returns CDR1 SGHAT and CDR2 FQNNGV. This CDR3 is CASSLTNINEQFF. CDR3 nucleotide sequence: TGTGCCAGCAGCCTAACGAATATAAATGAGCAGTTCTTC.

The chain combines TRBV15 with TRBJ2-1; D gene ambiguous. Germline CDR1 and CDR2: LNHNV and YYDKDF (reference sequence). This CDR3 spans 17 amino acids. V dropped 0 bases and J dropped 7 bases, with 19 bases sitting between them. CDR3 bases: TGTGCCACCAGCAGAGATCTCTCGGCAGTGTTGAGGAATGAGCAGTTCTTC. Protein product: CATSRDLSAVLRNEQFF.

This clone occurred a few times. The V and J genes are TRBV6-5 and TRBJ1-2; 9 bases match TRBD1. With 2 bases clipped from V and 8 bases from J, the junction kept 9 bases outside the gene matches. The CDR3 is 15 residues long. Germline V gene sequence: CDR1 MNHEY, CDR2 SVGAGI. The CDR3 here is CASSYGLQGARGYTF. The CDR3 nucleotides read TGTGCCAGCAGTTACGGACTACAGGGGGCGCGGGGCTACACCTTC.

This clone was seen a few times. At one end, the junction sequence differs from germline, possibly due to a read error. The CDR3 is CAGEGGNEQFF. In nucleotides, the CDR3 is TGCGCAGGGGAGGGAGGGAATGAGCAGTTCTTC. The chain has TRBV2 and TRBJ2-1, with TRBD2 as a possible D gene (7 bases). Germline V CDR1 and CDR2: SNHLY, FYNNEI. This CDR3 comprises 11 residues.

The chain employs TRBV9 and TRBJ1-2; 7 positions agree with TRBD1. The germline V gene encodes CDR1 SGDLS and CDR2 YYNGEE. The CDR3 is 15 amino acids. V was clipped by 1 base and J by 5 bases; unmatched bases: 8. The CDR3 nucleotides read TGTGCCAGCAGCGTATTTGAGGGGGCGATGTATGGCTACACCTTC. Translated: CASSVFEGAMYGYTF.

The gene calls are TRBV2 and TRBJ1-1; perhaps TRBD1 as D (5 bases). Germline CDR1 and CDR2: SNHLY and FYNNEI. Trimming took 0 bases from V and 3 from J, leaving 20 bases between them. The CDR3 sequence is 18 residues long. The CDR3 loop reads CASSEANTGVTRDTEAFF. In DNA form, the CDR3 reads TGTGCCAGCAGTGAAGCTAATACAGGAGTGACCCGGGACACTGAAGCTTTCTTT.

The genes are TRBV2 and TRBJ1-4, with a tentative D call TRBD1 (6 bases). This CDR3 region has 14 residues. V gave up 7 bases and J gave up 3 bases, with 12 bases separating them. Germline-derived CDR1 and CDR2 are SNHLY and FYNNEI. CDR3 nucleotide sequence: TGTGCCAGCAAAAGGACAGCCCCTAATGAAAAACTGTTTTTT. Amino acid sequence: CASKRTAPNEKLFF.

In this sample, this clone turned up a few times. The rearrangement uses TRBV6-5 and TRBJ1-4; no firm D call. Germline V gives CDR1 MNHEY, CDR2 SVGAGI. Trimming took 0 bases from V and 13 from J, leaving 12 bases between them. There are 13 residues in the CDR3. DNA for the CDR3: TGTGCCAGCAGTTACTCTCGGGAACCTGGACTGTTTTTT. This sequence encodes CASSYSREPGLFF.

The chain combines TRBV14 with TRBJ1-4; D unclear. Trimming pared 6 bases from V and 4 bases from J, leaving 12 bases between. The CDR3 has 14 residues. Per germline, CDR1 SGHDN and CDR2 FVKESK. The CDR3 protein is CASRGWSVNEKLFF. CDR3 nucleotides: TGTGCCAGCAGAGGTTGGAGCGTTAATGAAAAACTGTTTTTT.

The table lists this clone with a count of one. This chain connects TRBV9 to TRBJ2-7; 8 nucleotides align to TRBD1. Germline CDR1 reads SGDLS; CDR2 reads YYNGEE. The CDR3 has 15 amino acids. The V and J ends lost 4 bases and 3 bases, in that order; junction bases with no gene match: 9. This CDR3 reads CASSPQPGQGYEQYF. The DNA of the CDR3 is TGTGCCAGCAGCCCACAGCCTGGACAGGGCTACGAGCAGTACTTC.